Shown below are 18 T cell receptor beta chains from a single sample sequenced in a study of shared clonotypes between healthy human individuals. Method: immunoSEQ multiplex PCR; TCRdb's copy keeps in-frame clones and lacks some. The sample includes about 590,000 clones, around 95% of them seen just once. Naive CD8 populations comprised CD45RO-negative cells positively selected for CCR7, excluding terminally differentiated effector memory CD45RA+ cells. Sequencing was done on a sample of naive CD8+ T cells sorted from blood. These receptor sequences come from a woman younger than 45 in good health.

The chain uses TRBV21-1 and TRBJ2-7. TRBV21-1 is shown as a pseudogene. This CDR3 spans 14 amino acids. The CDR3 protein is CASSLHGPLLQQYF. The CDR3 DNA is TGTGCCAGCAGCCTGCACGGACCTCTCCTCCAGCAGTACTTC.

The CDR3, as DNA: TGTGCCAGCAGAACCGGGACAGGGGGCTCCGGGGAGCTGTTTTTT. It encodes CASRTGTGGSGELFF. The chain couples TRBV7-9 to TRBJ2-2; 12 positions agree with TRBD1. The CDR3 contains 15 residues. The V segment lost 6 bases and the J segment 6 bases; nucleotides outside the gene matches: 5. Germline lookup yields CDR1 SEHNR and CDR2 FQNEAQ (reference sequence).

J is TRBJ2-7 and V is TRBV27, with D perhaps assigned TRBD1 or TRBD2 (5 bases each). The CDR3 loop spans 17 amino acids. Trimming left V 4 bases short and J 9 bases short, with 28 bases between. CDR1 and CDR2 (germline): MNHEY, SMNVEV (reference sequence). CDR3 sequence reads: CASSSPSSGTPFGGQYF. The CDR3 DNA is TGTGCCAGCAGTTCGCCTTCCTCCGGGACCCCGTTTGGGGGGCAGTACTTC.

The chain has TRBV13 and TRBJ1-2; D is uncertain. Trimming left V 0 bases short and J 3 bases short, with 11 bases between. This CDR3 comprises 15 residues. Germline V lookup: CDR1 PRHDT, CDR2 FYEKMQ (reference sequence). The CDR3 nucleotides are TGTGCCAGCAGCTTAGGGTGGAGGGAACACTATGGCTACACCTTC. It specifies CASSLGWREHYGYTF.

Written as DNA, the CDR3 is TGTGCCAGCAGCGCGGGGGGAAACACCATATATTTT. It codes for CASSAGGNTIYF. V gene TRBV7-3 combines with J gene TRBJ1-3, with D uncertain. Trimming pared 5 bases from V and 4 bases from J, leaving 6 bases between. The length of the CDR3 is 12 residues. Germline V gives CDR1 SGHTA, CDR2 FQGTGA.

The chain is built from TRBV5-1 and TRBJ2-7; perhaps TRBD1 as D (5 bases). Germline V gives CDR1 SGHRS, CDR2 YFSETQ. The CDR3 has 13 residues. V was cut by 5 bases and J by 1 base, with 10 bases left in between. The CDR3 bases are TGCGCCAGCAGATCCGCAGGGTCCTACGAGCAGTACTTC. It encodes CASRSAGSYEQYF.

The table lists this clone with a count of one. In the same sample, other DNA sequences code for this CDR3. The gene calls are TRBV2 and TRBJ2-5; D is possibly TRBD2 (6 bases). The CDR3 is 13 amino acids. Germline assignment: CDR1 SNHLY and CDR2 FYNNEI. With 6 bases removed from V and 1 base from J, the gap between germline ends came to 9 bases. This CDR3 reads CASRGDSQETQYF. The CDR3 region has the DNA TGTGCCAGCAGGGGGGACTCCCAAGAGACCCAGTACTTC.

This chain connects TRBV28 to TRBJ2-5, with D perhaps matching TRBD1 (6 bases). Trimming stripped 5 bases from V and 2 bases from J, with 12 bases between. This CDR3 comprises 14 residues. Germline values: CDR1 MDHEN, CDR2 SYDVKM. CDR3 sequence (DNA): TGTGCCAGCAGTCACTACAGGGCGCAAGAGACCCAGTACTTC. As protein: CASSHYRAQETQYF. Drawing the rest from reference TRBV28 and TRBJ2-5, the complete variable domain is DVKVTQSSRYLVKRTGEKVFLECVQDMDHENMFWYRQDPGLGLRLIYFSYDVKMKEKGDIPEGYSVSREKKERFSLILESASTNQTSMYLCASSHYRAQETQYFGPGTRLLVL.

The J gene is TRBJ2-7, the V gene TRBV11-2, with a possible D match to TRBD2 (6 bases). Trimming shortened V by 2 bases and J by 4 bases, and 15 bases separated the two germline ends. Germline V lookup: CDR1 SGHAT, CDR2 FQNNGV. The CDR3 covers 15 residues. The CDR3 protein is CASSLLGVAGYEQYF. The CDR3 region has the DNA TGTGCCAGCAGCTTACTCGGCGTGGCGGGGTACGAGCAGTACTTC.

The chain combines TRBV5-4 with TRBJ2-7, with 8 bases fitting TRBD2. V lost 0 bases, J lost 6 bases, and 11 bases stayed unmatched. The CDR3 has 16 residues. In germline, CDR1 is SGHNT, CDR2 YYREEE (reference sequence). CDR3 bases: TGTGCCAGCAGCTTGGCGCGGGGGGAGAGTCCCCGCGAGCAGTACTTC. Its translation is CASSLARGESPREQYF.

V usage is TRBV7-9 and J usage is TRBJ2-7; 13 bases align to TRBD2. CDR1 and CDR2 (germline): SEHNR, FQNEAQ (reference sequence). Trimming took 4 bases from V and 5 from J; bases not matched to a gene: 5. CDR3 length: 15 residues. The CDR3 sequence is CASSSGTSGKNEQYF. DNA of the CDR3: TGTGCCAGCAGCTCCGGGACTAGCGGGAAGAACGAGCAGTACTTC.

This rearrangement joins TRBV2 to TRBJ2-7, with D maybe TRBD1 (5 bases). V was pared by 8 bases and J by 3 bases, with 20 bases between. CDR3 length: 15 amino acids. Germline CDR1 reads SNHLY; CDR2 reads FYNNEI. CDR3 DNA: TGTGCCAGCTGGCTGAAAGCAGGGAAATTCTACGAGCAGTACTTC. Protein: CASWLKAGKFYEQYF.

The genes are TRBV10-3 and TRBJ2-7, with D unclear. The CDR3 is made up of 14 amino acids. CDR1 and CDR2 (germline): ENHRY, SYGVKD. V was trimmed by 0 bases and J by 4 bases, leaving 10 bases between them. The CDR3 here is CAISESQSSYEQYF. Written as DNA, the CDR3 is TGTGCCATCAGTGAGTCACAGTCATCTTACGAGCAGTACTTC.

The chain is built from TRBV19 and TRBJ2-2; D may be TRBD1 (5 bases). V was pared by 8 bases and J by 1 base, with 8 bases between. This CDR3 comprises 13 residues. Germline lookup yields CDR1 LNHDA and CDR2 SQIVND (reference sequence). The CDR3, as DNA: TGTGCCAGTGGGCAGGGGAACACCGGGGAGCTGTTTTTT. This codes for CASGQGNTGELFF.

This clone is a singleton in its sample. The V call is TRBV2, the J call TRBJ2-7, with 14 bases that match TRBD2. Trimming cost V 6 bases and J 2 bases; bases outside gene matches: 21. The CDR3 covers 21 residues. The germline CDR1 and CDR2 sequences are SNHLY and FYNNEI. CDR3 DNA sequence: TGTGCCAGCAGCGATATGACGACTAGCGGGAGGGCCCTCGTCGTTCCCTACGAGCAGTACTTC. This gives the protein CASSDMTTSGRALVVPYEQYF.

This chain uses TRBV10-2 with TRBJ1-1; 8 positions agree with TRBD1. The germline gives CDR1 WSHSY, CDR2 SAAADI. Trimming cost V 3 bases and J 4 bases; bases outside gene matches: 7. There are 15 residues in the CDR3. The CDR3 sequence is CASSDARTGRTEAFF. The CDR3 DNA sequence: TGCGCCAGCAGTGACGCCCGGACAGGGCGCACTGAAGCTTTCTTT.

This rearrangement joins TRBV6-5 to TRBJ1-2; 11 nucleotides align to TRBD1. J was trimmed by 4 bases and V by 4 bases; bases with no gene match: 8. The CDR3 runs to 16 residues. Germline lookup yields CDR1 MNHEY and CDR2 SVGAGI. In DNA, the CDR3 is TGTGCCAGCAGTTCCACGGACAGGGGGCTGATCTATGGCTACACCTTC. Translating gives CASSSTDRGLIYGYTF.

This clone was observed once. This rearrangement joins TRBV4-1 to TRBJ2-7, with TRBD2 matching over 15 bases. In germline, CDR1 is MGHRA, CDR2 YSYEKL. The CDR3 loop spans 16 amino acids. Unmatched junction bases numbered 4, after V lost 2 bases and J lost 5 bases. For the CDR3, the DNA is TGCGCCAGCAGCCAACGGACTAGCGGGAGGGTAAACGAGCAGTACTTC. This translates into CASSQRTSGRVNEQYF.